The clone carrying this TCR beta chain came up a few times. Antigen unknown. The data were obtained in a study of cytomegalovirus exposure and HLA in healthy donors. Some clones are missing from TCRdb's copy, which holds only in-frame ones; the method was immunoSEQ multiplex PCR. The sample yields some 240,000 clones, 75% to 90% seen once. Study observations and caveats: Specificity for CMV antigens was confirmed in vitro for a few of the CMV-associated chains. Many donors shared some public TCRs, even though most TCR sequences were rare. Subsequent analysis found a tendency for first-cohort TCR clusters to co-occur within the 120 or so validation repertoires. Some TCR beta chains (about 170 of them) were listed as cytomegalovirus-associated.

The sequenced sample consisted of PBMCs. This clonotype was obtained from a woman in her twenties or thirties in good health and CMV-seropositive.

The chain's CDR3 is CASSDSGGTMMTSTDTQYF. DNA for the CDR3: TGTGCCAGCAGCGACTCGGGGGGCACGATGATGACTAGCACAGATACGCAGTATTTT. This chain joins TRBV9 and TRBJ2-3, with D maybe TRBD2 (7 bases). The CDR3 has 19 amino acids. Trimming pared 3 bases from V and 0 bases from J, leaving 23 bases between. Per the germline V gene, CDR1 is SGDLS and CDR2 is YYNGEE.